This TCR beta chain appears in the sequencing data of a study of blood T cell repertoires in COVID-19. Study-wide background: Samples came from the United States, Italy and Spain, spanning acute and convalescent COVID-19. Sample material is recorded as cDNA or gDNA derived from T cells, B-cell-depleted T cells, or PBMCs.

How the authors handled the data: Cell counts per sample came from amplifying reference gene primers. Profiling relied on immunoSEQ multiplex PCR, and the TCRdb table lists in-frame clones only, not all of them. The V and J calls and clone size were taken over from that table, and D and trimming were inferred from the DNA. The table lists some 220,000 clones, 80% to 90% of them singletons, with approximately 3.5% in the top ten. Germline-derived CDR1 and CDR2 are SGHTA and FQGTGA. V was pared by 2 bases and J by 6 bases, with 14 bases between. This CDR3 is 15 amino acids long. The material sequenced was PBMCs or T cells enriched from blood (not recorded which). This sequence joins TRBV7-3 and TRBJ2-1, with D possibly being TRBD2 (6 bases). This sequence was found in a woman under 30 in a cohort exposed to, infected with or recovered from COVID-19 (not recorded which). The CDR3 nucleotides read TGTGCCAGCAGCTTAGTCCCGCGGGGCACCAATGAGCAGTTCTTC. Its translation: CASSLVPRGTNEQFF. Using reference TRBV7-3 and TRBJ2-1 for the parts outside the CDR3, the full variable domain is GAGVSQTPSNKVTEKGKYVELRCDPISGHTALYWYRQSLGQGPEFLIYFQGTGAADDSGLPNDRFFAVRPEGSVSTLKIQRTERGDSAVYLCASSLVPRGTNEQFFGPGTRLTVL.